The 21 T cell receptor beta chains in this list originate from one sample, sequenced in a study of tumor-infiltrating lymphocytes in localized non-small cell lung cancer. Produced via immunoSEQ multiplex PCR; TCRdb's table is partial and in-frame only. Among 9,500 to 15,000 clones, around 79% were seen once, and the ten largest hold roughly 4.5%. Sequences were obtained from lung tumor tissue. The receptors were gathered from a human donor with non-small cell lung cancer.

By share, this clone counts as medium-sized (0.01 to 0.1%). The chain links TRBV11-3 to TRBJ1-1, with D tentatively TRBD1 (5 bases). The CDR3 runs to 14 residues. V lost 1 base, J lost 0 bases, and 6 bases lay in between. Per the germline V gene, CDR1 is SGHNT and CDR2 is YENEEA. CDR3 residues: CASSLGGLNTEAFF. CDR3 DNA: TGTGCCAGCAGCTTAGGGGGCCTGAACACTGAAGCTTTCTTT.

This chain links TRBV18 with TRBJ2-1; D possibly corresponds to TRBD1 (8 bases). The CDR3 spans 14 residues. The V gene's germline CDR1 is KGHSH and CDR2 LQKENI. Trimming stripped 5 bases from V and 7 bases from J, with 15 bases between. CDR3 sequence: CASSFTGGGNEQFF. For the CDR3, the DNA is TGTGCCAGCTCATTCACAGGGGGGGGGAATGAGCAGTTCTTC. Together with reference TRBV18 and TRBJ2-1, the CDR3 gives the full variable domain: NAGVMQNPRHLVRRRGQEARLRCSPMKGHSHVYWYRQLPEEGLKFMVYLQKENIIDESGMPKERFSAEFPKEGPSILRIQQVVRGDSAAYFCASSFTGGGNEQFFGPGTRLTVL.

The chain is built from TRBV12-5 and TRBJ1-2, with D possibly TRBD1 on 6 matching bases. CDR3 length equals 14 residues. V was trimmed by 5 bases and J by 8 bases, leaving 18 bases between them. CDR1 is LGHNT and CDR2 is FRNRAP in the germline V gene. The DNA for the CDR3 is TGTGCTAGTGGTCCCCCGGGGGGGGCTTACGGCTACACCTTC. Protein sequence: CASGPPGGAYGYTF.

The rearrangement joins TRBV19 to TRBJ1-1; D gene unclear. V gave up 3 bases and J gave up 2 bases, with 13 bases separating them. From germline, CDR1 is LNHDA and CDR2 SQIVND (reference sequence). The CDR3 has 15 residues. DNA for the CDR3: TGTGCCAGTAGTATGGGCGGGGTTTCAAACACTGAAGCTTTCTTT. Translation gives CASSMGGVSNTEAFF.

This chain connects TRBV28 to TRBJ1-4; no clear D. Germline V gene data show CDR1 as MDHEN and CDR2 as SYDVKM. The CDR3 has 14 amino acids. V lost 5 bases and J lost 4, with 11 bases in between. CDR3 in amino acids: CASSHQDGNEKLFF. CDR3 DNA sequence: TGTGCCAGCAGTCACCAGGACGGTAATGAAAAACTGTTTTTT. The full variable domain, with the rest looked up from reference TRBV28 and TRBJ1-4, is DVKVTQSSRYLVKRTGEKVFLECVQDMDHENMFWYRQDPGLGLRLIYFSYDVKMKEKGDIPEGYSVSREKKERFSLILESASTNQTSMYLCASSHQDGNEKLFFGSGTQLSVL.

This chain connects TRBV18 to TRBJ1-4; D gene uncertain. This CDR3 is built from 14 residues. The germline CDR1 and CDR2 sequences are KGHSH and LQKENI. V was shortened by 2 bases and J by 4 bases, with 8 bases between the two germline ends. Written as DNA, the CDR3 is TGTGCCAGCTCACCAGTAGAGCGTAATGAAAAACTGTTTTTT. It is translated as CASSPVERNEKLFF.

This clone showed up just once. The J gene is TRBJ2-5, the V gene TRBV7-7, with 11 bases aligning to TRBD2. The CDR3 loop spans 15 amino acids. The germline V gene has CDR1 SSHAT and CDR2 FNYEAQ (reference sequence). V lost 3 bases to trimming and J lost 0 bases; unmatched junction nucleotides: 0. CDR3: CASSLTSGDQETQYF. CDR3 DNA sequence: TGTGCCAGCAGCTTGACTAGCGGGGACCAAGAGACCCAGTACTTC.

The chain is built from TRBV5-1 and TRBJ1-6, with D tentatively TRBD1 (6 bases). The CDR3 spans 13 residues. Germline-derived CDR1 and CDR2 are SGHRS and YFSETQ. V was clipped by 9 bases and J by 8 bases, with 15 bases between them. The CDR3, as DNA: TGCGCCACGAAGACAGGTGAGGATTCACCCCTCCACTTT. The encoded protein is CATKTGEDSPLHF.

The chain couples TRBV14 to TRBJ2-6; D ambiguous. CDR1 and CDR2 (germline): SGHDN, FVKESK. V dropped 5 bases and J dropped 0 bases, with 2 bases sitting between them. The CDR3 has 13 residues. The CDR3 nucleotides are TGTGCCAGCAGCATCTCTGGGGCCAACGTCCTGACTTTC. Its protein product is CASSISGANVLTF.

The chain couples TRBV29-1 to TRBJ2-1, with a possible D match to TRBD2 (5 bases). Germline CDR1 reads SQVTM; CDR2 reads ANQGSEA. The CDR3 extends over 14 amino acids. V was shortened by 1 base and J by 3 bases, with 10 bases between the two germline ends. Here the CDR3 DNA reads TGCAGCGTTGAAGGGGCGGGCGTCTACAATGAGCAGTTCTTC. This sequence encodes CSVEGAGVYNEQFF.

In its sample, this clone was seen a few times. The chain has TRBV12-5 and TRBJ2-5; D possibly uses TRBD1 or TRBD2 (6 bases each). Germline CDR1 reads LGHNT; CDR2 reads FRNRAP. The CDR3 is 13 residues long. Trimming pared 2 bases from V and 7 bases from J, leaving 11 bases between. The CDR3 is CASGLTGAGTQYF. As DNA, the CDR3 is TGTGCTAGTGGTTTGACGGGGGCCGGGACCCAGTACTTC. The entire variable domain, with the rest obtained from reference TRBV12-5 and TRBJ2-5, is as follows: DARVTQTPRHKVTEMGQEVTMRCQPILGHNTVFWYRQTMMQGLELLAYFRNRAPLDDSGMPKDRFSAEMPDATLATLKIQPSEPRDSAVYFCASGLTGAGTQYFGPGTRLLVL.

There are a few counts of this clone. This chain connects TRBV7-2 to TRBJ2-2; D remains ambiguous. Germline CDR1 and CDR2: SGHTA and FQGNSA. V was pared by 4 bases and J by 8 bases, with 11 bases between. This CDR3 comprises 13 residues. The CDR3 sequence is CASSSIFVGELFF. The CDR3 DNA is TGTGCCAGCAGCTCGATCTTCGTGGGGGAGCTGTTTTTT. The full variable domain, in which reference TRBV7-2 and TRBJ2-2 provide the parts outside the CDR3, is GAGVSQSPSNKVTEKGKDVELRCDPISGHTALYWYRQSLGQGLEFLIYFQGNSAPDKSGLPSDRFSAERTGGSVSTLTIQRTQQEDSAVYLCASSSIFVGELFFGEGSRLTVL.

This clone has a single count. The gene calls are TRBV27 and TRBJ2-7; TRBD2 aligns across 13 bases. The CDR3 covers 15 residues. Germline CDR1 MNHEY, CDR2 SMNVEV (reference sequence). V trimming: 4 bases; J trimming: 4 bases; junction bases outside the gene matches: 4. This chain's CDR3 is CASSSPTSGRYEQYF. CDR3 in DNA: TGTGCCAGCAGTTCCCCGACTAGCGGGAGGTACGAGCAGTACTTC.

The chain links TRBV7-3 to TRBJ2-3; weak D call: TRBD2 (7 bases). Germline CDR1 and CDR2: SGHTA and FQGTGA. This CDR3 has 16 residues. V lost 5 bases, J lost 5 bases, and 20 bases lay in between. The CDR3 sequence: CASSLAGGGRGDTQYF. CDR3 nucleotides: TGTGCCAGCAGCCTGGCTGGGGGCGGGAGAGGAGATACGCAGTATTTT.

This clone is classed as medium-sized (0.01 to 0.1%). The V and J genes are TRBV7-8 and TRBJ2-2; no reliable D call. In germline, CDR1 is SGHVS, CDR2 FQNEAQ. V lost 3 bases, J lost 3 bases, and 2 bases lay in between. The CDR3 is 12 amino acids. CDR3 region: CASSFDTGELFF. CDR3 coding DNA: TGTGCCAGCAGCTTCGACACCGGGGAGCTGTTTTTT.

A remark on this clone: Mismatch with germline at one junction end may stem from a read error. V usage is TRBV7-9 and J usage is TRBJ1-2, with D perhaps matching TRBD1 (6 bases). Germline loops: CDR1 SEHNR, CDR2 FQNEAQ (reference sequence). The CDR3 has 15 amino acids. The CDR3 spells CASSPSGQLRDGYTF. The DNA of the CDR3 is TGTGCCAGCAGCCCGTCAGGACAGCTACGAGATGGGTACACCTTC.

The genes are TRBV10-2 and TRBJ1-5; no clear D gene. CDR3 size: 14 residues. The germline gives CDR1 WSHSY, CDR2 SAAADI. The V gene lost 4 bases and the J gene lost 2 bases, with 9 bases spanning the gap. The CDR3: CASSGGGGNQPQHF. The CDR3 bases are TGCGCCAGCAGTGGCGGTGGGGGCAATCAGCCCCAGCATTTT.

The gene calls are TRBV4-1 and TRBJ1-1; possible D gene TRBD1, 5 bases. Trimming cost V 0 bases and J 0 bases, with 11 bases left between them. Germline CDR1 is MGHRA and CDR2 is YSYEKL. The CDR3 runs to 16 residues. CDR3 sequence: CASSQDHRGMNTEAFF. CDR3 DNA: TGCGCCAGCAGCCAAGATCATCGGGGCATGAACACTGAAGCTTTCTTT.

Relative to its sample, this clone is medium-sized. Different DNA sequences within this sample yield the same CDR3. The chain employs TRBV27 and TRBJ1-2; 8 bases are shared with TRBD1. This CDR3 comprises 15 residues. CDR1 MNHEY and CDR2 SMNVEV come from the germline V gene (reference sequence). V was pared by 1 base and J by 4 bases, with 5 bases of the junction left unmatched. The CDR3 region is CASSLWPGGGYGYTF. In nucleotides, the CDR3 is TGTGCCAGCAGTTTATGGCCAGGGGGCGGCTATGGCTACACCTTC.

This chain joins TRBV28 and TRBJ1-1; 8 nucleotides align to TRBD1. The CDR3 length is 15 residues. V dropped 5 bases and J dropped 3; count of bases not matched to a gene: 8. CDR1 is MDHEN, CDR2 SYDVKM, per germline. CDR3 DNA: TGTGCCAGCAGTGAACCAGGGGGCCCTGACACTGAAGCTTTCTTT. Its translation is CASSEPGGPDTEAFF.

This clone was seen a handful of times. The chain carries TRBV4-2 and TRBJ2-3; perhaps TRBD2 as D (5 bases). Germline-derived CDR1 and CDR2 are LGHNA and YNFKEQ. This CDR3 is built from 14 residues. V lost 8 bases and J 0 bases, leaving 12 bases between the germline ends. The CDR3 here is CASGGGSSTDTQYF. DNA of the CDR3: TGTGCCAGCGGCGGCGGGTCTAGCACAGATACGCAGTATTTT.